The 11 T cell receptor beta chains listed next were all sequenced from one sample in a study of blood T cell repertoires in COVID-19. Sequencing used immunoSEQ multiplex PCR; TCRdb keeps in-frame clones, though not all of them. Altogether over 130,000 clones are present, about 79% being singletons, with the ten largest covering just under 3%. The sequenced material came from PBMCs or T cells enriched from blood (not recorded which). These receptors all stem from a woman in her 50s who had recovered from COVID-19.

The chain links TRBV30 to TRBJ1-4, with TRBD1 as a possible D gene (6 bases). V lost 0 bases and J 4 bases, leaving 12 bases between the germline ends. Looked up from germline, CDR1 is GTSNPN and CDR2 is SVGIG (reference sequence). This CDR3 comprises 15 residues. CDR3 loop: CAWSVSRGINEKLFF. In DNA, the CDR3 is TGTGCCTGGAGTGTGTCGAGGGGGATTAATGAAAAACTGTTTTTT.

The chain uses TRBV11-3 and TRBJ2-3, with 10 bases lining up with TRBD2. With V trimmed by 2 bases and J by 4 bases, 9 bases remained unmatched. The CDR3 runs 17 residues. Germline CDR1 SGHNT, CDR2 YENEEA. The CDR3 sequence is CASSLRSGGAAADTQYF. The CDR3 DNA is TGTGCCAGCAGCTTAAGGAGCGGGGGGGCCGCAGCAGATACGCAGTATTTT.

The CDR3 DNA sequence: TGTGCCAGCAGCTTAGTTATGGGGAGTTTCTCTGGAAACACCATATATTTT. It is translated as CASSLVMGSFSGNTIYF. The V gene is TRBV7-8, the J gene TRBJ1-3; D uncertain. This CDR3 contains 17 residues. Per the germline V gene, CDR1 is SGHVS and CDR2 is FQNEAQ. Trimming stripped 1 base from V and 0 bases from J, with 13 bases between. The entire variable domain, with the rest obtained from reference TRBV7-8 and TRBJ1-3, is as follows: GAGVSQSPRYKVAKRGQDVALRCDPISGHVSLFWYQQALGQGPEFLTYFQNEAQLDKSGLPSDRFFAERPEGSVSTLKIQRTQQEDSAVYLCASSLVMGSFSGNTIYFGEGSWLTVV.

This chain connects TRBV6-1 to TRBJ2-3, with a tentative D call TRBD2 (5 bases). The CDR3 is 13 amino acids. Trimming left V 3 bases short and J 1 base short, with 5 bases between. CDR1 MNHNS and CDR2 SASEGT come from the germline V gene. The CDR3 loop is CASSEEGTDTQYF. The DNA of the CDR3 is TGTGCCAGCAGTGAGGAGGGCACAGATACGCAGTATTTT.

This rearrangement joins TRBV28 to TRBJ2-7; perhaps TRBD1 as D (6 bases). Trimming removed 6 bases from V and 6 bases from J, with 9 bases in between. This CDR3 is built from 11 residues. Germline V gene data show CDR1 as MDHEN and CDR2 as SYDVKM. The CDR3 protein is CASSGRGEQYF. Written as DNA, the CDR3 is TGTGCCAGCAGCGGCAGGGGCGAGCAGTACTTC.

The chain uses TRBV11-3 and TRBJ2-5; tentatively, D is TRBD1 (6 bases). The V gene lost 5 bases and the J gene lost 1 base, with 11 bases spanning the gap. Germline V gene data show CDR1 as SGHNT and CDR2 as YENEEA. This CDR3 comprises 14 residues. CDR3 nucleotides: TGTGCCAGCAGCGTACAGGGACCCCAAGAGACCCAGTACTTC. The encoded protein is CASSVQGPQETQYF.

This chain uses TRBV5-8 with TRBJ1-3; 7 positions agree with TRBD1. In germline, CDR1 is SGHTS, CDR2 YDEGEE. The CDR3 has 15 residues. The ends lost 4 bases at V and 1 base at J; junction bases unmatched: 5. Written as DNA, the CDR3 is TGTGCCAGCAGCGTCAAGGGACAGTCTGGAAACACCATATATTTT. It translates to CASSVKGQSGNTIYF. The whole variable domain, filled in from reference TRBV5-8 and TRBJ1-3, reads EAGVTQSPTHLIKTRGQQATLRCSPISGHTSVYWYQQALGLGLQFLLWYDEGEERNRGNFPPRFSGRQFPNYSSELNVNALELEDSALYLCASSVKGQSGNTIYFGEGSWLTVV.

The chain couples TRBV5-4 to TRBJ1-1; 7 nucleotides agree with TRBD1. With V trimmed by 4 bases and J by 1 base, 7 bases remained unmatched. The CDR3 totals 15 residues. Germline values: CDR1 SGHNT, CDR2 YYREEE (reference sequence). The CDR3 coding sequence is TGTGCCAGCAGCCCCAGGACAGGAGAGAACACTGAAGCTTTCTTT. Protein: CASSPRTGENTEAFF.

The rearrangement uses TRBV11-2 and TRBJ2-5; weak D call: TRBD2 (6 bases). The V and J ends lost 7 bases and 7 bases respectively, with 19 bases between them. Germline V gene sequence: CDR1 SGHAT, CDR2 FQNNGV. The CDR3 runs 14 residues. CDR3 protein: CASTQGLTGGTQYF. The CDR3 coding sequence is TGTGCCAGCACCCAGGGACTCACCGGGGGGACCCAGTACTTC.

This rearrangement joins TRBV7-3 to TRBJ1-1; possibly TRBD1 for D (6 bases). CDR3 length: 18 amino acids. V lost 5 bases to trimming and J lost 4 bases, with 26 bases between them. CDR1 and CDR2 (germline): SGHTA, FQGTGA. The CDR3 DNA reads TGTGCCAGCAGCCCCCGGGGGGGGGCGGGCAGGTGGGGCACTGAAGCTTTCTTT. Translating gives CASSPRGGAGRWGTEAFF.

The V call is TRBV6-1, the J call TRBJ1-5; TRBD1 agrees at 8 bases. V was clipped by 5 bases and J by 5 bases; unmatched bases: 2. This CDR3 is 13 amino acids long. CDR1 is MNHNS, CDR2 SASEGT, per germline. CDR3 loop: CASSSGGYQPQHF. In nucleotides, the CDR3 is TGTGCCAGCAGTTCAGGGGGCTATCAGCCCCAGCATTTT.